These 6 T cell receptor beta chains were all obtained from the same sample, sequenced in a study of CD8 T cells in Susac syndrome. Reverse transcription used about 0.45 to 1 ug RNA and random hexamers. In TCRdb, the immunoSEQ multiplex PCR reads were re-called with MiXCR into one record per CDR3 protein. The sample gives about 160,000 distinct CDR3 sequences, approximately 95% of which show up once; about 0.086% is in the top ten. The sample was CD4+ T cells from PBMCs. These receptors originate from a human donor with multiple sclerosis.

The chain joins TRBV7-9 to TRBJ2-5; weak D call: TRBD1 (6 bases). Looked up from germline, CDR1 is SEHNR and CDR2 is FQNEAQ (reference sequence). The V and J ends lost 0 bases and 4 bases respectively, with 12 bases between them. The CDR3 totals 15 residues. CDR3 residues: CASSLATGTIETQYF. The CDR3 DNA follows: TGTGCCAGCAGCTTAGCCACAGGGACGATAGAGACCCAGTACTTC.

The chain joins TRBV18 to TRBJ2-5; tentative D call: TRBD1 (5 bases). Trimming left V 9 bases short and J 5 bases short, with 10 bases between. This CDR3 is built from 11 residues. CDR1 and CDR2 (germline): KGHSH, LQKENI. The CDR3 coding sequence is TGTGCCAGTAGTCCAGGGGAGACCCAGTACTTC. As protein: CASSPGETQYF.

This clonotype has just one count. This chain uses TRBV4-3 with TRBJ2-7; the match to TRBD2 covers 10 bases. V shed 0 bases and J 4 bases; nucleotides not matched to a gene: 18. In germline, CDR1 is LGHNA, CDR2 YSLEER. The CDR3 length is 20 residues. CDR3 DNA sequence: TGCGCCAGCAGCCAAGATGTCATGGGCAGCGGGAGGGTCAGTCGGTACGAGCAGTACTTC. Residues: CASSQDVMGSGRVSRYEQYF.

Here the CDR3 reads CASSQVLSYEQYF. CDR3 nucleotide sequence: TGCGCCAGCAGCCAAGTTCTCTCCTACGAGCAGTACTTC. J is TRBJ2-7 and V is TRBV4-1; no firm D call. V lost 1 base and J 0 bases, leaving 4 bases between the germline ends. The CDR3 length is 13 residues. Germline lookup yields CDR1 MGHRA and CDR2 YSYEKL.

The chain has TRBV30 and TRBJ1-5; D possibly corresponds to TRBD1 (5 bases). The germline V and J ends were trimmed by 5 bases and 3 bases, with 11 bases remaining between them. The CDR3 loop spans 13 amino acids. Germline CDR1 and CDR2: GTSNPN and SVGIG (reference sequence). The CDR3 sequence is CAWGTRDNQPQHF. The CDR3 DNA reads as TGTGCCTGGGGGACTAGGGACAATCAGCCCCAGCATTTT.

The J gene is TRBJ1-1, the V gene TRBV2; no firm D call. Deletions cut 3 bases from V and 1 base from J, with 6 bases between. Germline V lookup: CDR1 SNHLY, CDR2 FYNNEI. This CDR3 has 13 residues. This CDR3 is CASSEQKNTEAFF. The DNA of the CDR3 is TGTGCCAGCAGTGAGCAGAAGAACACTGAAGCTTTCTTT.